The clone carrying this T cell receptor beta chain was observed many times. What it binds is not known. This record comes from a study of T-cell reconstitution after alpha-beta-depleted transplantation in children. The germline gives CDR1 SQVTM, CDR2 ANQGSEA. The length of the CDR3 is 16 residues. Trimming removed 6 bases from V and 2 bases from J; junction bases left unmatched: 15. General study results and limits: Several hundred graft clones that had expanded were reportedly the source of alpha-beta T cells about two months after transplant.

It was with unique molecular identifiers that the TCRbeta library was prepared. TCRdb fed the PCR reads into MiXCR, producing one record per CDR3 protein. Altogether hundreds of thousands of distinct CDR3 sequences are present, 7.5% to 9.5% being singletons, with the ten largest covering roughly 5.8%. The V call is TRBV29-1, the J call TRBJ1-2; TRBD1 matches 7 bases. This TCR came from a male patient aged 10 to 17 who had a stem cell transplant for acute lymphoblastic leukemia, so the T cells may come from the graft donor. Sequencing used PBMCs, mostly from graft donor cells, obtained 180 days after TCRalphabeta/CD19-depleted stem cell transplant. The CDR3 is CSVPSGTVKLNYGYTF. The CDR3 DNA is TGCAGCGTCCCGTCCGGGACAGTCAAACTCAACTATGGCTACACCTTC.